There are many counts of the clone carrying this T cell receptor beta chain. As yet, its antigen is unknown. The sample is drawn from a study of prognosis after radiotherapy for stage I lung cancer. General study results and limits: Following stereotactic body radiation therapy, unique TCR clone counts fell, with a median of roughly 10,000 versus 7,000.

Two rounds of multiplex PCR amplified TCR beta CDR3 from genomic DNA. Primers specific to each TRBV and TRBJ gene were used in first-round PCR. MiXCR, run by TCRdb on the multiplex PCR reads, gives a single entry per CDR3 protein. This sample yields some 35,000 distinct CDR3 sequences, of which around a third are seen a single time; 25% to 30% belongs to the top ten. The germline CDR1 and CDR2 sequences are GTSNPN and SVGIG (reference sequence). The CDR3 consists of 16 residues. With 2 bases clipped from V and 5 bases from J, the junction kept 8 bases outside the gene matches. The V gene is TRBV30, the J gene TRBJ2-3, with 12 bases identical to TRBD2. The specimen was PBMCs, collected before or after stereotactic body radiation therapy (not recorded which). The source of this sequence is a donor aged 50 or older with non-small cell lung cancer. The CDR3 loop reads CAWSPRLAGGLDTQYF. As DNA, the CDR3 is TGTGCCTGGAGTCCTCGGCTAGCGGGGGGGCTAGATACGCAGTATTTT.